The clone carrying this T cell receptor (beta chain) appeared many times. What it binds is unknown. The entry originates in a study of T cells in Graves' hyperthyroidism and ophthalmopathy. General study results and limits: Blood also held most thyroid clonotypes expanded beyond 0.001.

The CDR3 regions of TCR beta were amplified from RNA transcripts. The TCR CDR3 was amplified in a first-round RT-PCR using the HTBI primer set. One entry per CDR3 protein, called by TCRdb with MiXCR from the multiplex PCR reads. The data show more than 500,000 distinct CDR3 sequences, about a sixth seen once. Germline V gene lookup returns CDR1 LGHDT and CDR2 YNNKEL (reference sequence). The CDR3 covers 16 residues. With 4 bases removed from V and 0 bases from J, the gap between germline ends came to 12 bases. The sample consisted of blood. This receptor was taken from a woman aged 30 to 39 with Graves' hyperthyroidism. The V and J genes are TRBV3-1 and TRBJ1-4; the D gene is possibly TRBD1 (5 bases). DNA of the CDR3: TGTGCCAGCAGCCTCTACCCCAGGGCAACTAATGAAAAACTGTTTTTT. This sequence encodes CASSLYPRATNEKLFF.